This T cell receptor (beta chain) was found in a study of cytomegalovirus exposure and HLA in healthy donors. Overall study results and limits: 87-base-pair reads could not separate some V segments, including TRBV6-2 and TRBV6-3. Researchers reported that three CMV-associated chains were confirmed in vitro as CMV antigen-specific. The only immune exposure information that was available was CMV serostatus.

With V trimmed by 4 bases and J by 3 bases, 9 bases remained unmatched. The CDR3 is 17 amino acids. Germline CDR1 SGDLS, CDR2 YYNGEE. This PCR relied on a set of 60 Vbeta primers and 13 Jbeta primers. Clones were sequenced by immunoSEQ multiplex PCR, and TCRdb holds only the in-frame ones, with some missing. The table records about 160,000 clones, roughly 80% of them present only once. On this clone: Its antigen is not identified.

The chain is built from TRBV9 and TRBJ2-3, with 12 bases fitting TRBD2. The receptor was derived from a woman between 45 and 60 years old in good health and CMV-seronegative. The sequencing input was PBMCs. As DNA, the CDR3 is TGTGCCAGCAGCCCCGGGACTAGCGGGTTCTCTACAGATACGCAGTATTTT. It codes for CASSPGTSGFSTDTQYF. Looking up the rest from reference TRBV9 and TRBJ2-3 gives the full variable domain: DSGVTQTPKHLITATGQRVTLRCSPRSGDLSVYWYQQSLDQGLQFLIQYYNGEERAKGNILERFSAQQFPDLHSELNLSSLELGDSALYFCASSPGTSGFSTDTQYFGPGTRLTVL.